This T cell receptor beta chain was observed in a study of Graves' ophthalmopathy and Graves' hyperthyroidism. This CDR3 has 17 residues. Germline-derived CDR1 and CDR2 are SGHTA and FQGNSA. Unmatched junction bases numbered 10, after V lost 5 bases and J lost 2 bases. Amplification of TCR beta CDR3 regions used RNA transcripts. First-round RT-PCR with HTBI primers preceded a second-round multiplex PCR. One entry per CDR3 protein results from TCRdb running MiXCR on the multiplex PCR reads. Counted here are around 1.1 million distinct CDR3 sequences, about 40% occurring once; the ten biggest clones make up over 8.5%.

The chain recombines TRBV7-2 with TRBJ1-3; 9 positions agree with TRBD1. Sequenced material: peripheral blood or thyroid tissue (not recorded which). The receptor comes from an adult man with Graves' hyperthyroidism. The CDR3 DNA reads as TGTGCCAGCAGCATGGAGGGACAGGGACCGACTGGAAACACCATATATTTT. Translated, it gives CASSMEGQGPTGNTIYF.